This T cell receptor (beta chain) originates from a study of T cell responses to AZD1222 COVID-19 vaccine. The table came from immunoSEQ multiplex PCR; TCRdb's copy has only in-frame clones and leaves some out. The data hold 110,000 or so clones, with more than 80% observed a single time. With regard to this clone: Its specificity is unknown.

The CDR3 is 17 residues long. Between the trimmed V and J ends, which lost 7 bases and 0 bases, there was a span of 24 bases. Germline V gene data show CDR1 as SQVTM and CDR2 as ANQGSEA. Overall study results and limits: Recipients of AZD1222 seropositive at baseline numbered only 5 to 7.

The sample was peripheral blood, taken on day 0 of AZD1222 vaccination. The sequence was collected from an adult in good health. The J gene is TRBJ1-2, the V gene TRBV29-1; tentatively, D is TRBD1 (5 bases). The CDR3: CSAKPKGPTLANYGYTF. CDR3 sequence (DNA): TGCAGCGCAAAACCCAAGGGGCCCACCCTAGCTAACTATGGCTACACCTTC.